Listed below are T cell receptor beta chains from one sample, sequenced in a study of T cell responses to AZD1222 COVID-19 vaccine. Clones were sequenced by immunoSEQ multiplex PCR, and TCRdb holds only the in-frame ones, with some missing. The data hold about 120,000 clones, with 80% to 90% observed a single time. Sequencing used peripheral blood, obtained on day 0 of MenACWY control vaccination. The receptors were sampled from an adult in good health. Each CDR3 is given with its conserved first and last residue. A D gene is named only where the DNA matches it firmly. Clone size is given for some rows only: seen once, a few or many times, or a class if the clone is expanded.

D | J | V | size | DNA | CDR3
TRBD2 | TRBJ2-5 | TRBV15 | few | TGTGCCACCAGCAGAGAGGAAGCGGGGCGCCCGGGGACCCAGTACTTC | CATSREEAGRPGTQYF
TRBD1 | TRBJ2-3 | TRBV10-3 | . | TGTGCCATCTGGACAGGGCTGGGCACAGATACGCAGTATTTT | CAIWTGLGTDTQYF
. | TRBJ1-1 | TRBV1 | few | TGCACCAGCAAAAGACGGTCCGCTAAGGCTTTCTTT | CTSKRRSAKAFF
. | TRBJ2-3 | TRBV2 | . | TGTGCCAGCAGGGAAGGGGTGGCAGGTCCCATGCGCCCCTATACGCAGTATTTT | CASREGVAGPMRPYTQYF
. | TRBJ1-3 | TRBV5-6 | few | TGTGCCAGCAGCTGGACCTGGGGCAGCTCTGGAAACACCATATATTTT | CASSWTWGSSGNTIYF
. | TRBJ2-7 | TRBV2 | . | TGTGCCAGCTTACACAAATCGACCCACGAGCAGTACTTC | CASLHKSTHEQYF
. | TRBJ2-3 | TRBV7-9 | . | TGTGCCAGCAGCTTAAGCTGGGGAGTGGATACGCAGTATTTT | CASSLSWGVDTQYF
. | TRBJ1-2 | TRBV29-1 | . | TGCAGCGCTTGGGGACCGGCCCTTTGGGATGGCTACACCTTC | CSAWGPALWDGYTF
TRBD1 | TRBJ1-5 | TRBV7-2 | . | TGTGCCAGCAGCGCCGGGACAGGGCCTCAGCCCCAGCATTTT | CASSAGTGPQPQHF
. | TRBJ2-7 | TRBV10-3 | . | TGTGCCATCAGTGCAACAGAGAGCTCCTACGAGCAGTACTTC | CAISATESSYEQYF
. | TRBJ2-3 | TRBV9 | . | TGTGCCAGCAATGGGCCCGGTCGGGCAGATACGCAGTATTTT | CASNGPGRADTQYF
. | TRBJ2-1 | TRBV28 | . | TGTGCCAGCAGTCACCCGACAGGGGGGTTTTGGGTAGCGGGGAACAATGAGCAGTTCTTC | CASSHPTGGFWVAGNNEQFF
TRBD1 | TRBJ2-5 | TRBV24-1 | once | TGTGCCACCAGTAAGACAGGGATCCAAGAGACCCAGTACTTC | CATSKTGIQETQYF
. | TRBJ2-7 | TRBV2 | . | TGTGCCAGCAGTCGGGGGACAGTAAGGTCCTACGAGCAGTACTTC | CASSRGTVRSYEQYF
. | TRBJ2-5 | TRBV18 | once | TGTGCCAGCTCACCCGGCGGGGAGACCCAGTACTTC | CASSPGGETQYF
. | TRBJ1-2 | TRBV11-2 | once | TGTGCCAGCAGCTTAGGGACAGCTAACTATGGCTACACCTTC | CASSLGTANYGYTF
TRBD2 | TRBJ2-1 | TRBV3-1/TRBV3-2 | . | TGTGCCAGCAGCCACAAGGCTCAACCGGGACTAGCTTACAATGAGCAGTTCTTC | CASSHKAQPGLAYNEQFF
TRBD1 | TRBJ2-6 | TRBV7-9 | once | TGTGTCATGACAGGGGTTGGGGCCAACGTCCTGACTTTC | CVMTGVGANVLTF
TRBD1 | TRBJ1-5 | TRBV28 | . | TGTGCCAGCAGGCAACAGGGGGGGTTTAGCAATCAGCCCCAGCATTTT | CASRQQGGFSNQPQHF
. | TRBJ2-7 | TRBV7-3 | . | TGTGCCAGCAGCTTAATCGGCCCCAGTCCGGGACTGCACTACGAGCAGTACTTC | CASSLIGPSPGLHYEQYF
. | TRBJ2-1 | TRBV6-2/TRBV6-3 | . | TGTGCCAGCAGTCCGCGAAGTACTAAGACGAATGAGCAGTTCTTC | CASSPRSTKTNEQFF
. | TRBJ1-5 | TRBV19 | . | TGTGCCAGTAGTCTCGGCCTTTCCGGTCAGCCCCAGCATTTT | CASSLGLSGQPQHF
. | TRBJ1-5 | TRBV2 | . | TGTGCCAGCCAGGTACTGAATCAGCCCCAGCATTTT | CASQVLNQPQHF
. | TRBJ2-6 | TRBV27 | few | TGTGCCAGCGGCTTTTTGACAGGCGAACCCTCTGGGGCCAACGTCCTGACTTTC | CASGFLTGEPSGANVLTF
. | TRBJ2-3 | TRBV13 | . | TGTGCCAGCAGCTTTGGCGGGGAGAACACAGATACGCAGTATTTT | CASSFGGENTDTQYF
. | TRBJ1-3 | TRBV30 | . | TGTGCCTGGGCGGCAGGGCTTAAGGGGTACACCATATATTTT | CAWAAGLKGYTIYF
TRBD2 | TRBJ2-5 | TRBV7-2 | . | TGTGCCAGCAGCCTCGGGGGGGTGAGGGAGACCCAGTACTTC | CASSLGGVRETQYF
TRBD2 | TRBJ2-5 | TRBV6-2/TRBV6-3 | . | TGTGCCAGCAGCTCAATTACGACCGGACTAGCGGAGCAAGAGACCCAGTACTTC | CASSSITTGLAEQETQYF
. | TRBJ2-5 | TRBV16 | . | TGTGCCAGCAGCGATAGGGGGGAGTCCCAAGAGACCCAGTACTTC | CASSDRGESQETQYF
. | TRBJ1-3 | TRBV27 | . | TGTGCCAGCAGTTTATACCCTCCTTTGTCGGGACCCTCTGGAAACACCATATATTTT | CASSLYPPLSGPSGNTIYF
. | TRBJ2-4 | TRBV2 | . | TGTGCCAGCAGTGAGGGCATACTAGCCAAAAACATTCAGTACTTC | CASSEGILAKNIQYF
. | TRBJ2-7 | TRBV4-3 | medium-sized | TGCGCCAGCAGCCAAGATCGGGCAGGGTCATACCCATACGAGCAGTACTTC | CASSQDRAGSYPYEQYF
TRBD1 | TRBJ1-2 | TRBV27 | . | TGTGCCAGCAGGCCGGGACAGGGAGTGAACTATGGCTACACCTTC | CASRPGQGVNYGYTF
. | TRBJ2-7 | TRBV5-6 | . | TGTGCCAGCAGCTTACCGGGACCGGGGGCGGGGGAGCAGTACTTC | CASSLPGPGAGEQYF
TRBD2 | TRBJ2-1 | TRBV7-8 | . | TGTGCCAGCACGCGACCGGGACTAGATGTTAATGAGCAGTTCTTC | CASTRPGLDVNEQFF
. | TRBJ2-7 | TRBV6-1 | . | TGTGCCAGCAGTGAATTTGGCCAGTTCCCTTCCCCTTACTTC | CASSEFGQFPSPYF
TRBD1 | TRBJ2-2 | TRBV7-6 | . | TGTGCCAGCAGCTTAGTCGGCAGGGGGTACACCGGGGAGCTATTTTTT | CASSLVGRGYTGELFF
. | TRBJ2-2 | TRBV12-2 | . | TGTGCAAGTCGCCTGCGGACAGGGGGAGGCACCGGGGAGCTGTTTTTT | CASRLRTGGGTGELFF
TRBD2 | TRBJ2-1 | TRBV11-3 | . | TGTGCCAGCAGCTTAGGGACTAGCGGGTGGAACAATGAGCAGTTCTTC | CASSLGTSGWNNEQFF
. | TRBJ2-4 | TRBV7-2 | . | TGTGCCAGCAGCTTAGGGAGAGATTCTCAGGTTCAGTACTTC | CASSLGRDSQVQYF
. | TRBJ1-2 | TRBV5-5 | . | TGTGCCAGCAGCCAACCGGGACAAGTCTATGGCTACACCTTC | CASSQPGQVYGYTF
. | TRBJ2-3 | TRBV3-1/TRBV3-2 | . | TGTGCCAGCAGCCAAGACGCGCTTCGCACAGATACGCAGTATTTT | CASSQDALRTDTQYF
TRBD2 | TRBJ2-5 | TRBV6-5 | . | TGTGCCAGCAAGACTCAGCGGGAGTCCCAAGAGACCCAGTACTTC | CASKTQRESQETQYF
TRBD2 | TRBJ2-3 | TRBV5-4 | . | TGTGCCAGCAGCATAATGGGAGGGGATACAGATACGCAGTATTTT | CASSIMGGDTDTQYF
. | TRBJ1-5 | TRBV7-9 | . | TGTGCCAGCCCCCTACCCGGACAGTCTCAGCCCCAGCATTTT | CASPLPGQSQPQHF
. | TRBJ1-2 | TRBV2 | . | TGTGCCAGCAGTCCCCAAAACTATGGCTACACCTTC | CASSPQNYGYTF
. | TRBJ2-3 | TRBV7-9 | . | TGTGCCAGCAGCCCCGAGTTCGGGCAGGGCGGAACAGATACGCAGTATTTT | CASSPEFGQGGTDTQYF
. | TRBJ2-1 | TRBV7-9 | . | TGTGCCAGCAAAAAGGCGGGGAGCTCCTACAATGAGCAGTTCTTC | CASKKAGSSYNEQFF
. | TRBJ1-6 | TRBV25-1 | . | TGTGCCAGCAGTGCGGGTTCGGGCGTGGGGTATACCCTCCACTTT | CASSAGSGVGYTLHF
. | TRBJ1-6 | TRBV5-1 | few | TGCGCCAGCAGCGAAGGGGGATATAATTCACCCCTCCACTTT | CASSEGGYNSPLHF
. | TRBJ1-4 | TRBV7-8 | . | TGTGCCAGCAGCCGAGCCTCAGGGGTTTCCGAAAAACTGTTTTTT | CASSRASGVSEKLFF
TRBD2 | TRBJ2-1 | TRBV9 | . | TGTGCCAGCAGCGTAGGGAGCGGGGTACGGCATGAGCAGTTCTTC | CASSVGSGVRHEQFF